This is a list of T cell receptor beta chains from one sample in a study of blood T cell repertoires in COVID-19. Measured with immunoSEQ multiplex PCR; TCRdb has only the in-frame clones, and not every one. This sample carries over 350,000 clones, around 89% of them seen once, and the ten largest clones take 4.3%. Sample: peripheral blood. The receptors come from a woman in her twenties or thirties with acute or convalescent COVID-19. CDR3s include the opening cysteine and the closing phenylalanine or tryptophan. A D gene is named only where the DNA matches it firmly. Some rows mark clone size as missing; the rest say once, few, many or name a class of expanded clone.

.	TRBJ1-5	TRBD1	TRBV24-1	TGTGCCACTCCGGCGGGACAGGGACCTAATCAGCCCCAGCATTTT	CATPAGQGPNQPQHF
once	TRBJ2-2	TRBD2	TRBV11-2	TGTGCCAGCAGCTTACAACCTAGCGGGGGCCGGGAGCTGTTTTTT	CASSLQPSGGRELFF
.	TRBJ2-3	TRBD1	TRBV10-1	TGCGCCAGCAGTGATCGACAGGGGGGCACAGATACGCAGTATTTT	CASSDRQGGTDTQYF
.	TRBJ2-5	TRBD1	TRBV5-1	TGCGCCAGCAGCTTAACCGGGACAGCACAAGAGACCCAGTACTTC	CASSLTGTAQETQYF
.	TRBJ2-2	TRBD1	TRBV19	TGTGCCAGTAGTATTTTACAGGGGGTCACCGGGGAGCTGTTTTTT	CASSILQGVTGELFF
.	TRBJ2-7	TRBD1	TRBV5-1	TGCGCCAGCAGCGCAGACAGGGTTTCCTACGAGCAGTACTTC	CASSADRVSYEQYF
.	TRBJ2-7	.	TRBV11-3	TGTGCCAGCAGCTTATCAGCGACCTACGAGCAGTACTTC	CASSLSATYEQYF
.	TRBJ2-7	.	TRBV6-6	TGTGCCAGCAGTTCGGACAGATACTACGAGCAGTACTTC	CASSSDRYYEQYF
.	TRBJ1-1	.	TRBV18	TGTGCCAGCTCACCACCCTACGCGGGAAATGAAGCTTTCTTT	CASSPPYAGNEAFF
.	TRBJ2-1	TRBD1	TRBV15	TGTGCCACCAGCAGAGCAGGGAGCAGGGGGAGCAATGAGCAGTTCTTC	CATSRAGSRGSNEQFF
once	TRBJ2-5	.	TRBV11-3	TGTGCCAGCAGCTTACGGGACACAACAAACCAAGAGACCCAGTACTTC	CASSLRDTTNQETQYF
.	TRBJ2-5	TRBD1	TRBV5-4	TGTGCCAGCAGCGTGACTCCGGGACAGATCCGGGAGACCCAGTACTTC	CASSVTPGQIRETQYF
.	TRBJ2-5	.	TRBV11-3	TGTGCCAGCAGCTTAGATCCAACAGGGGAGACCCAGTACTTC	CASSLDPTGETQYF
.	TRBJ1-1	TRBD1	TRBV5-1	TGCGCCAGCAGCACAGGACAGGGTATGATCACTGAAGCTTTCTTT	CASSTGQGMITEAFF
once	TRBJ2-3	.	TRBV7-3	TGTGCCAGCAGCTTAGGGGGCCTTAGCACAGATACGCAGTATTTT	CASSLGGLSTDTQYF
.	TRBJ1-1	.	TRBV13	TGTGCCAGCAGCCAAAGCTCACAGGGGAACACTGAAGCTTTCTTT	CASSQSSQGNTEAFF
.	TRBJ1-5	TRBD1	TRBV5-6	TGTGCCAGCAGCCCAGGGGGCGGTCAGCCCCAGCATTTT	CASSPGGGQPQHF
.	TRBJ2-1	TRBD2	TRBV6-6	TGTGCCAGCAGTTCGGGACTAGCGGGTGAGCAGTTCTTC	CASSSGLAGEQFF
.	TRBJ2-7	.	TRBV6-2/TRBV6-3	TGTGCCAGCAGTTACGCCGGCTCCTACGAGCAGTACTTC	CASSYAGSYEQYF
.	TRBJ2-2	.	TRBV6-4	TGTGCCAGCAGTGACTCAAGGGACAAAGACACCGGGGAGCTGTTTTTT	CASSDSRDKDTGELFF
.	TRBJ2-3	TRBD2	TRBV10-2	TGCGCCAGCAGAACTAGCGGGGGGTCCACAGATACGCAGTATTTT	CASRTSGGSTDTQYF
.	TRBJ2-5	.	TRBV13	TGTGCCAGCAGCTTGGTATCTGGGAGAGAGACCCAGTACTTC	CASSLVSGRETQYF
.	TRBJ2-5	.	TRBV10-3	TGTGCCATCAGTGCCGACAGGGGAGGGTGGGAGACCCAGTACTTC	CAISADRGGWETQYF
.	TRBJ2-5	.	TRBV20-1	TGCAGTGCTGGAAGGGGGGGGACCCAGTACTTC	CSAGRGGTQYF
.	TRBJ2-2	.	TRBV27	TGTGCCAGCAGTTTTAGCAGGGGCGGGGAGCTGTTTTTT	CASSFSRGGELFF
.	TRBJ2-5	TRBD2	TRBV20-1	TGCAGTGCCCCGGGGGGGGAGACCCAGTACTTC	CSAPGGETQYF
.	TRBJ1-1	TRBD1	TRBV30	TGTGCCTGGAGTTCGACGGGGGACAGGGTGGGCACTGAAGCTTTCTTT	CAWSSTGDRVGTEAFF
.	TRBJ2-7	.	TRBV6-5	TGTGCCAGCAGATACAGGGAAGGGGATTACGAGCAGTACTTC	CASRYREGDYEQYF